This T cell receptor beta chain was identified in a study of blood T cell repertoires in COVID-19 (TCRdb year 2020). In terms of the full investigation: Collaborator samples came from the United States, Italy and Spain and covered acute and convalescent phases of COVID-19. The material from the prospective study consisted of cDNA or gDNA derived from T cells, B-cell-depleted T cells, or PBMCs. The dataset comprised deeply sampled blood TCRbeta repertoires from subjects exposed to, actively infected with, or recovered from COVID-19. The repertoires were made available in a free public database intended to serve as a resource for research on the immune response to SARS-CoV-2. The samples were drawn from the first 160 participants of the ongoing ImmuneRACE study and from under 1,500 subjects provided by 6 global collaborators. Nearly every sample came with metadata listing a de-identified subject ID, COVID-19 status, age in years and sex. Where HLA class I and class II types were available, the types were taken from metadata supplied by the sample provider, not from assay-based typing. The paper's findings and limits, for the study overall: The amount of clinical and demographic metadata varied by source and participant and was provided uncurated.

As for this clone: No antigen is known for it. No base quality information exists; no much larger clone differs at one position.

V drops 4 bases and J drops 5 bases, leaving 9 bases in between. According to the germline V gene (reference sequence), CDR1 reads LNHDA and CDR2 reads SQIVND. Reading from cysteine to phenylalanine, the CDR3 counts 13 amino acids. CDR3 DNA only is kept here, 39 bases in frame from base 1. The collaborating institutions used their own protocols to collect whole blood in K2EDTA tubes. For TCRbeta analysis, collaborators shipped samples as frozen whole blood, isolated PBMCs, or DNA extracted from either of those sample types. TCRbeta CDR3 regions were amplified from genomic DNA by means of the immunoSEQ Assay, a bias-controlled multiplex PCR. Per the original workflow: The number of nucleated cells in each sample was estimated from the amplification of reference gene primers within the assay. To quantify the absolute abundance of each unique TCRbeta CDR3 rearrangement, sequence reads were collapsed and filtered. Productive Simpson clonality was computed per sample as the square root of Simpson's diversity index over productive rearrangements. Here the immuneACCESS table is served through TCRdb, limited to in-frame sequences with V and J called. Missing clones are a known gap in these copies; in checked studies unresolved V genes cover under half, and the rest lacks a known reason. Clonal size and the V and J genes are those of that table, whereas D and trimming came from the DNA. The sample table contains more than 110,000 clones; only one count was recorded for around 76% of them. The top ten clones comprise around 12% of the sample.

The receptor's source is a man older than 75 with acute or convalescent COVID-19. Recombination connected TRBV19 to TRBJ1-5; a confident D gene designation cannot be given. The sample consisted of peripheral blood. The base sequence is TGTGCCAGTAGTACCAGGAGGGATCAGCCCCAGCATTTT. It is translated as CASSTRRDQPQHF.